What follows is one TCR beta chain and its context. Its antigen target is currently unknown. Base qualities are not recorded, but no much larger clone differs from it by a single base. Sequencing was performed on an Illumina HiSeq 2500. TCR beta libraries were prepared by quantitative 5'-RACE with molecular barcodes. In the source study's methods: To identify disease-linked TCR variants, a new computational method was used, one built on a probabilistic model of VDJ rearrangement. Using fastp trimming at Q25 and MiXCR clonotype assembly, TCRdb reanalyzed the public sequencing data and kept in-frame beta chains. Rows matching on CDR3 protein sequence are summarized as one entry with the most common DNA and genes. For this entry, the V and J calls and clone size follow TCRdb and not the study's own pipeline. The sample yields some 120,000 distinct CDR3 sequences; roughly 13% were counted once. Of the sample, 2.5% to 3.5% is held by the ten largest clones.

Trimming removed 5 bases from V and 0 bases from J, leaving 12 bases between the germline ends. Reading from cysteine to phenylalanine, the CDR3 counts 15 amino acids. The DNA shown is the 45-base CDR3, in frame from base 1. For CDR1 and CDR2, the germline V gene lists SGHDT and YYEEEE. The sample is drawn from a study of CD8 T cells in ankylosing spondylitis (TCRdb year 2017). In the study overall: To find TCR variants linked to disease, the study profiled T cell receptor beta repertoires in ankylosing spondylitis patients and healthy donors. Peripheral blood was sampled, and synovial fluid was also collected from ankylosing spondylitis patients. The full study cohort was made up of about 25 ankylosing spondylitis patients and 108 healthy donors. The paper as a whole reports these results and caveats: Significant enrichment of the disease-linked clones was reported in matched synovial fluid samples from ankylosing spondylitis patients. Some motif variants were previously reported in synovial fluid and blood of reactive arthritis patients, suggesting common disease-initiation mechanisms. A TCR beta motif made up of several highly homologous amino acid variants appeared to be characteristic of blood from ankylosing spondylitis patients. A CD8+ phenotype was shown by the disease-linked clones, which were found at relatively low frequencies in peripheral blood.

Rearrangement joined TRBV5-6 to TRBJ2-1; the D gene is perhaps TRBD2, from 5 matching bases. Sequenced sample: blood, either unsorted or a sorted T cell fraction (not recorded which). This clonotype was obtained from a female donor with ankylosing spondylitis or in good health (not recorded which). The DNA sequence is as follows: TGTGCCAGCAGTGCGGGCTGGAGCTCCTACAATGAGCAGTTCTTC. Its translation is CASSAGWSSYNEQFF.